The present TCR beta chain was sequenced within a study of post-analysis software for immune sequencing data. The study's findings and limits: Relative to controls, patients had five TRBV segments at higher frequency, with TRBV5-6, TRBV5-1 and TRBV20-1 among these. Normalized Chao1 diversity in multiple sclerosis patients fell significantly below that of controls.

Deletions cut 6 bases from V and 4 bases from J, with 13 bases between. Germline V CDR1 and CDR2: MNHNS, SASEGT. The CDR3 sequence is 14 residues long. About this clonotype itself: Its antigen is not known.

cDNA libraries for TCR beta contained unique molecular identifiers. Researchers reported 400,000 to 550,000 cDNA molecules coming from approximately 1 to 10 million T cells. TCRdb redid the calling of the PCR reads with MiXCR, one entry per CDR3 protein. The data show 700,000 to 900,000 distinct CDR3 sequences, about 43% seen once. The source of this sequence is a girl aged 10 to 17 with multiple sclerosis. What was sequenced was blood. The chain combines TRBV6-1 with TRBJ1-5; D remains unclear. The CDR3 DNA follows: TGTGCCAGCAGCGATGACGGAGGGAATCAGCCCCAGCATTTT. Its translation: CASSDDGGNQPQHF.